Sequencing of this T cell receptor (beta chain) was carried out in a study of control samples from healthy donors and cancer patients. The data were produced by immunoSEQ multiplex PCR, yet TCRdb's version contains in-frame clones alone and is incomplete. The table records some 130,000 clones, 80% to 95% of them present only once. V was pared by 6 bases and J by 8 bases, with 20 bases between. Per germline, CDR1 SGHDN and CDR2 FVKESK. The CDR3 covers 15 residues. Sequenced: blood. This clonotype was obtained from a man aged 18 to 35 in good health. This chain joins TRBV14 and TRBJ2-1; D not resolved. The CDR3 DNA reads TGTGCCAGCAGTCATCTAACCCCGGGCGAGGATGAGCAGTTCTTC. Encoded protein: CASSHLTPGEDEQFF.